The next 8 T cell receptor beta chains were all read from a single sample in a study of monozygotic twins with inflammatory bowel disease. TCRdb derives one entry per CDR3 protein from the 5' RACE reads, leaving out DNA. The specimen's table records around 380,000 distinct CDR3 sequences. The sequenced material came from blood. The receptors derive from a human donor with ulcerative colitis or Crohn's disease, or a healthy co-twin of an affected twin (not recorded which).

The CDR3 spells CASSPYTQSRNEQYF. This chain connects TRBV19 to TRBJ2-7. The germline gives CDR1 LNHDA, CDR2 SQIVND (reference sequence). The CDR3 extends over 15 amino acids. Together with reference TRBV19 and TRBJ2-7, the CDR3 gives the full variable domain: DGGITQSPKYLFRKEGQNVTLSCEQNLNHDAMYWYRQDPGQGLRLIYYSQIVNDFQKGDIAEGYSVSREKKESFPLTVTSAQKNPTAFYLCASSPYTQSRNEQYFGPGTRLTVT.

This chain connects TRBV28 to TRBJ2-7; lacking DNA, the TRBD1 call made by TCRdb goes unchecked. The CDR3 runs 13 residues. The germline gives CDR1 MDHEN, CDR2 SYDVKM. This chain's CDR3 is CASSARDNYEQYF.

The rearrangement joins TRBV7-2 to TRBJ2-1; the TCRdb call, TRBD2, lacks DNA for checking. Germline V gene data show CDR1 as SGHTA and CDR2 as FQGNSA. The length of the CDR3 is 15 residues. The chain's CDR3 is CASSLDAVPEHEQFF.

This chain joins TRBV3-1 and TRBJ2-7. The CDR3 sequence is 13 residues long. From germline, CDR1 is LGHDT and CDR2 YNNKEL (reference sequence). Here the CDR3 reads CASSQDQWWEQYF.

J is TRBJ2-1 and V is TRBV5-1; the TCRdb D gene call, TRBD2, has no DNA to confirm it. CDR3 length: 16 amino acids. Germline CDR1 and CDR2: SGHRS and YFSETQ. CDR3: CASSFIAGVLNNEQFF.

The gene calls are TRBV24-1 and TRBJ1-2; TCRdb's assignment of TRBD1 cannot be checked, as there is no DNA. The CDR3 sequence is 12 residues long. Germline CDR1 is KGHDR and CDR2 is SFDVKD. The CDR3: CATSDYRLGYTF.

The CDR3 here is CASSYSIDYGYTF. This chain joins TRBV6-2 or TRBV6-3 and TRBJ1-2. The CDR3 has 13 amino acids. Germline V gives CDR1 MNHEY, CDR2 SVGEGT.

The chain combines TRBV27 with TRBJ2-7; TCRdb names TRBD1, which stays unverified in the absence of DNA. Per germline, CDR1 MNHEY and CDR2 SMNVEV (reference sequence). The CDR3 is made up of 16 amino acids. This CDR3 is CASSSDFGTLTYEQYF.